The entry below gives a single T cell receptor (beta chain) sequence along with its context. Clones were read by immunoSEQ multiplex PCR, and TCRdb kept only the in-frame ones, dropping some. This sample has some 270,000 clones, with approximately 90% found just once. Germline-derived CDR1 and CDR2 are SGHAT and FQNNGV. V lost 0 bases, J lost 8 bases, and 7 bases stayed unmatched. The CDR3 loop spans 16 amino acids. Enrolled through a virtual design, the participants were between roughly 18 and 100 years of age and came from 24 US areas. This record belongs to a study of blood T cell repertoires in COVID-19. Study information: In each case, the material was cDNA or gDNA derived from T cells, B-cell-depleted T cells, or PBMCs.

This sequence was found in a man in his forties who had been exposed to COVID-19. The chain carries TRBV11-2 and TRBJ2-1; 10 bases are shared with TRBD2. Sequencing input: PBMCs or T cells enriched from blood (not recorded which). CDR3 nucleotide sequence: TGTGCCAGCAGCTTAGATTTTAGCGGGAGGTTCTATGAGCAGTTCTTC. This gives the protein CASSLDFSGRFYEQFF.